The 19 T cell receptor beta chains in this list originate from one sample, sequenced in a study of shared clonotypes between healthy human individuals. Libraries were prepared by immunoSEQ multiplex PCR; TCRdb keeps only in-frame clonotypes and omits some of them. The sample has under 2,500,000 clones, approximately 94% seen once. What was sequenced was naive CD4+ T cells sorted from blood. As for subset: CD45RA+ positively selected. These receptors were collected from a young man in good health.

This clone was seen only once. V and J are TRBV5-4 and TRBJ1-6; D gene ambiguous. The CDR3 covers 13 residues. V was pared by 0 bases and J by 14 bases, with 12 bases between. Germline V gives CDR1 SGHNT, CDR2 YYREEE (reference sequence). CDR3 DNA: TGTGCCAGCAGCTTGGATAACGGACCGACCCTCCACTTT. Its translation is CASSLDNGPTLHF.

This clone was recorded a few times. CDR3 amino acids: CASSLGEGSYNSPLHF. DNA of the CDR3: TGTGCCAGCAGCTTAGGTGAGGGCTCCTATAATTCACCCCTCCACTTT. The gene calls are TRBV7-9 and TRBJ1-6; no clear D. This CDR3 spans 16 amino acids. The V end was cut by 1 base, the J end by 0 bases, with 7 bases between. CDR1 is SEHNR and CDR2 is FQNEAQ in the germline V gene (reference sequence).

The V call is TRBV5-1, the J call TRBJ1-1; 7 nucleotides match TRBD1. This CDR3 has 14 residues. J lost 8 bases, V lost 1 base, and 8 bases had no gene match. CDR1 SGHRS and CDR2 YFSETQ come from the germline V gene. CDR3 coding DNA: TGCGCCAGCAGCTTGCCATCCCAGGGGGACGAAGCTTTCTTT. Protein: CASSLPSQGDEAFF.

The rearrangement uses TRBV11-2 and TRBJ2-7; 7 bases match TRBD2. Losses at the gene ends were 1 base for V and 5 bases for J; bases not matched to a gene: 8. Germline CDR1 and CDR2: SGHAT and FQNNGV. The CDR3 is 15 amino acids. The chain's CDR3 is CASSLVGGIGNEQYF. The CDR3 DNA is TGTGCCAGCAGCTTAGTCGGGGGGATTGGCAACGAGCAGTACTTC.

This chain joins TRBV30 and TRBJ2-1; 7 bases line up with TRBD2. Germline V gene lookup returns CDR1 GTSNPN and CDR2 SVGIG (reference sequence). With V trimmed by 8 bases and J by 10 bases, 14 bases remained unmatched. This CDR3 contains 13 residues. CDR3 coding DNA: TGTGCCCTGGAGGGCGGGAGAGGGAGAGAGCAGTTCTTC. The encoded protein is CALEGGRGREQFF.

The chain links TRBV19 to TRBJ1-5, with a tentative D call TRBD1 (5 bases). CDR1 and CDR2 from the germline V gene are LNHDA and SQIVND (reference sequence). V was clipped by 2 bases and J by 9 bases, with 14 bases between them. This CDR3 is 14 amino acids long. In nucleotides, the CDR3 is TGTGCCAGTAGTATAAACGGCCGGGGGTGGCCCCAGCATTTT. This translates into CASSINGRGWPQHF.

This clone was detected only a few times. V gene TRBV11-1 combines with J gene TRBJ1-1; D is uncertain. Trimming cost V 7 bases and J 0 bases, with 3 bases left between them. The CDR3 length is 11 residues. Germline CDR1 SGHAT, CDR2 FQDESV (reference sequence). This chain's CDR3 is CASTLNTEAFF. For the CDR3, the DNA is TGTGCCAGCACCCTGAACACTGAAGCTTTCTTT.

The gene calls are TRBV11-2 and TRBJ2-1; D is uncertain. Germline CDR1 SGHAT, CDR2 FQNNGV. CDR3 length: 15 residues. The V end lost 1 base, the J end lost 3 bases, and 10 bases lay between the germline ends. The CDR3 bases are TGTGCCAGCAGCTTAGGGCAGCTTGTCTACAATGAGCAGTTCTTC. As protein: CASSLGQLVYNEQFF.

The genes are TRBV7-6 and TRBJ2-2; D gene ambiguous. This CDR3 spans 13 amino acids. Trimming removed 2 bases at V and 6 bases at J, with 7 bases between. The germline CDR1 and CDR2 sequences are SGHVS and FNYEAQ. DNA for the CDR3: TGTGCCAGCAGCTTATCGGTACCCGGGGAGCTGTTTTTT. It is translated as CASSLSVPGELFF.

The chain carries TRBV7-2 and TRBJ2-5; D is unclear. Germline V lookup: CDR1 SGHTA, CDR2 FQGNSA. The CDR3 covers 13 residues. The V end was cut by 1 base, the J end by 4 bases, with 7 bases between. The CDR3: CASSLDVRETQYF. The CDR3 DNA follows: TGTGCCAGCAGCTTAGATGTTCGAGAGACCCAGTACTTC.

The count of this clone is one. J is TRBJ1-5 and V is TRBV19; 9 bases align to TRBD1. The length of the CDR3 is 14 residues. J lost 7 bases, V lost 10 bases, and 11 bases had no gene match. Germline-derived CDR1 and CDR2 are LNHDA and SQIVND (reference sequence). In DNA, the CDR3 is TGTGCCACCACGGGACAGGGAAGGAACCAGCCCCAGCATTTT. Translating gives CATTGQGRNQPQHF.

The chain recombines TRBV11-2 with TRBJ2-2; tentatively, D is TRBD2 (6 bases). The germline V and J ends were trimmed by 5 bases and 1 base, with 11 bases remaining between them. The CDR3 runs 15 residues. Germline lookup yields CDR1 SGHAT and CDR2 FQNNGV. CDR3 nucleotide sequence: TGTGCCAGCAGCCCGCGGGGACTGAACACCGGGGAGCTGTTTTTT. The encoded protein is CASSPRGLNTGELFF.

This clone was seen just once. CDR3 region: CASGHSLGTGELFF. CDR3 nucleotides: TGTGCCAGCGGACATTCGCTTGGCACCGGGGAGCTGTTTTTT. The V call is TRBV19, the J call TRBJ2-2; possible D gene TRBD1, 5 bases. This CDR3 contains 14 residues. Trimming took off 9 bases at V and 4 bases at J, with 15 bases between the two ends. Germline V gene sequence: CDR1 LNHDA, CDR2 SQIVND (reference sequence).

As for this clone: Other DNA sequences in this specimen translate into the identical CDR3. CDR3: CASSFAGNTEAFF. Written as DNA, the CDR3 is TGCGCCAGCAGCTTTGCGGGGAACACTGAAGCTTTCTTT. The chain is built from TRBV5-1 and TRBJ1-1, with D uncertain. The ends were cut back, 2 bases at V and 1 base at J, with 6 bases in the middle. Germline-derived CDR1 and CDR2 are SGHRS and YFSETQ. CDR3 size: 13 residues.

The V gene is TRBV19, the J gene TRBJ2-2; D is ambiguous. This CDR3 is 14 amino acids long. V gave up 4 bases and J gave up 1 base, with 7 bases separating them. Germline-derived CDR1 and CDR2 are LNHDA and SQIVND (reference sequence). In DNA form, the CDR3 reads TGTGCCAGTAGTACTAAGGTGAACACCGGGGAGCTGTTTTTT. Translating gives CASSTKVNTGELFF.

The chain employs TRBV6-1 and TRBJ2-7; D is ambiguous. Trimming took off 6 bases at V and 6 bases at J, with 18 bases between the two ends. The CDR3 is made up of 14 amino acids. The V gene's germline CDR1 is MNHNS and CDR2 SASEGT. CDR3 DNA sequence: TGTGCCAGCAGGCGGATGGATGGAGAGCCCGAGCAGTACTTC. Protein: CASRRMDGEPEQYF.

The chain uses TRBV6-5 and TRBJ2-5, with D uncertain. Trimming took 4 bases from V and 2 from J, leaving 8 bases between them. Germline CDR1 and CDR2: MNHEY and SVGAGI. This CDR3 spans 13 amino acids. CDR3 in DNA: TGTGCCAGCAGTTCAAGATTTCAAGAGACCCAGTACTTC. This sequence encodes CASSSRFQETQYF.

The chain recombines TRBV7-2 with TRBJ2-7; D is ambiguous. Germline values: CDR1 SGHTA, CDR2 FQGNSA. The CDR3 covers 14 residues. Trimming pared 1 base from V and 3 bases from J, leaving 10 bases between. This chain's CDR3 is CASSLVWQFYEQYF. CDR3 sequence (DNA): TGTGCCAGCAGCTTAGTCTGGCAGTTCTACGAGCAGTACTTC.

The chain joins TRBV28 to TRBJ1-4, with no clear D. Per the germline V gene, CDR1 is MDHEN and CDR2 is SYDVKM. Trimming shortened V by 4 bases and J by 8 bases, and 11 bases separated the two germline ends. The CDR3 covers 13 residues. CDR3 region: CASSSEVLEKLFF. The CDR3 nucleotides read TGTGCCAGCAGTTCAGAAGTCCTGGAAAAACTGTTTTTT.